This T cell receptor beta chain is from a study of blood T cells in healthy people across ages. Then a second PCR, running about 6 to 12 cycles, was carried out with a sample-barcoded 5' primer and a J-beta primer mix. TCRdb re-derived calls from the 5' RACE reads in MiXCR, one entry per CDR3 protein. The data show hundreds of thousands of distinct CDR3 sequences, under 55% seen once. Looked up from germline, CDR1 is ENHRY and CDR2 is SYGVKD. The CDR3 is made up of 16 amino acids. Sequenced input: blood. The chain couples TRBV10-3 to TRBJ2-4, with 13 bases that match TRBD2. TRBJ2-7 matches the DNA end more closely, so the J call is doubtful. The TCR was taken from a man between 60 and 75 years old in good health. CDR3 residues: CAISPHRTSGGYEQYF. The CDR3 nucleotides are TGTGCCATCAGTCCACATCGGACTAGCGGGGGCTACGAGCAGTACTTC.